This T cell receptor (beta chain) derives from a study of shared clonotypes between healthy human individuals (dated by TCRdb to the early 2020s). Describing the broader study: The cohort included a few men and a couple of women between 18 and 49 years of age. For each donor, CD4 naive and CD4 memory were each given three plates, CD8 naive was given two plates, and CD8 memory was given one plate. To estimate repertoire size and how much clonotype sharing occurs between individuals, the study deeply sequenced the blood TCR repertoires of five healthy adults. Libraries were prepared and TCR repertoires were sequenced by different laboratories using diverse techniques, in order to increase sequencing depth and limit assay-specific biases. Per donor, leukapheresis produced somewhere between about 0.94 and 9 billion PBMCs.

Note on this clone: Its antigen has not been determined. Nothing much larger sits one base from this clone, and base qualities are not available.

Via the germline V gene, CDR1 is LGHNA and CDR2 YSLEER. Trimming at the junction amounts to 6 bases on V and 2 bases on J, and the germline ends lie 10 bases apart. The CDR3, cysteine through phenylalanine, is 13 amino acids long. Just CDR3 DNA is preserved here, 39 bases in frame from base 1. Using the deep immunoSEQ assay, TCR CDR3 regions were amplified from genomic DNA by multiplex PCR. Genomic DNA extracted from each cell subset was distributed evenly over all wells of several immunoSEQ 96-well plates, and each plate served as one replicate. For sorted subsets, each replicate PCR was loaded with approximately 200 ng genomic DNA, equivalent to some 27,000 T cell genomes. The purified libraries were quantified using a Qubit 3.0 fluorometer, sized with a Bioanalyzer 2100, and then quantified again using the KAPA Library Quantification kit. Every immunoSEQ 96-well plate was sequenced on a dedicated single-read 150-cycle Illumina NextSeq 550 flow cell. The authors processed their data as follows. Because the immunoSEQ output held only junctional sequences and lacked quality scores, the filtering could not match the filtering applied to full-length reads. Sequences were annotated with PyIR, a Python wrapper for IgBLAST v1.9, and V/J genes and CDR3 were assigned using IMGT germline references. Reads were filtered out if the reads had weak V/J assignments (E-value above 1e-6), no CDR3, stop codons, out-of-frame junctions, or ambiguous translated residues. V3J clonotypes were defined as sequences sharing an identical inferred V gene, J gene, and CDR3 amino acid sequence. Percentage overlap between repertoires was computed as shared unique clonotypes divided by the size of the smaller repertoire. Three approaches were used to assess repertoire richness: RTK rarefaction, the Chao1 estimator, and Recon v2.1 estimates of unobserved clonotypes. OLGA was used to compute generation probabilities for all TCRbeta clonotypes that the gDNA method yielded from several donors. TCRdb took this table from immuneACCESS and kept in-frame rearrangements with V and J called. Such tables lack part of the clones; where checked against another copy, unresolved V genes explain under half of the gap, and the rest is unexplained. That table is the source of V, J and clone size, and D and trimming were worked out from the DNA. Counted in this sample were millions of clones; more than 80% of them appeared once. The ten biggest clones cover around 0.14% of the sample.

Overall results and qualifications from the work: Sharing across a handful of donors was observed for approximately 5% of naive CD4, under 4% of naive CD8, about 2.3% of memory CD4, and around 0.4% of memory CD8 clonotypes. The small number of donors limited the genetic and exposure-history diversity represented. Sampling was restricted to blood, and TCR repertoires in tissues likely differ from the TCR repertoires found in blood. Compared with non-shared clonotypes, the clonotypes found in all four sorted-subset donors had higher generation probabilities. Even with the large sequencing depth, rarefaction of the sorted-subset datasets indicated that sequencing was incomplete. Based on pairwise subsampling, the degree of clonotype sharing among donors was expected to be affected by sequencing depth. Naive subsets generally had larger estimated clonotype richness than memory subsets.

Donors were healthy HIV-negative adults with no recently reported acute infections or vaccinations. Every donor was a Caucasian adult living in Nashville, Tennessee, USA. CD4+ T cells were enriched by magnetic negative selection; naive cells were then positively selected on CD45RA, and the negative fraction formed the memory subset. Blood was obtained by leukapheresis, after which PBMCs were separated by Ficoll-Histopaque density gradient centrifugation and cryopreserved in liquid nitrogen vapor phase. Analytical flow cytometry was used to check the purity and quantity of each magnetically sorted T cell population. From each sorted fraction, genomic DNA was isolated and quantified by UV absorbance on a Nanodrop 2000c.

This clonotype was obtained from a man between 18 and 35 years old in good health. In this chain, TRBV4-3 is recombined with TRBJ1-2; the D gene is perhaps TRBD1, on 5 matching bases. Source material: naive CD4+ T cells sorted from blood. This specimen's cell subset or site label, interpreted: CD45RA+ positively selected. DNA sequence: TGCGCCAGCAGTCGGCCAGGGAACTATGGCTACACCTTC. The translation is CASSRPGNYGYTF.